The 9 T cell receptor beta chains reported below all come from one sample, sequenced in a study of beta chain features in type 1 diabetes. TCRB transcripts that were expressed got sequenced, as all of the isolated RNA had been reverse transcribed. TCRdb keeps only in-frame clones here, not all; method: immunoSEQ multiplex PCR. In the table there are fewer than 500,000 clones, more than 11% of which are singletons. What was sequenced was naive CD4+ T cells from blood. The receptors were sampled from a man under 40 in good health.

The chain is built from TRBV9 and TRBJ2-1; 9 bases map to TRBD2. J was trimmed by 0 bases and V by 0 bases; bases with no gene match: 10. Germline assignment: CDR1 SGDLS and CDR2 YYNGEE. The CDR3 covers 19 residues. CDR3: CASSVARGSGSSSYNEQFF. DNA of the CDR3: TGTGCCAGCAGCGTAGCGAGGGGTAGCGGGAGCAGCTCCTACAATGAGCAGTTCTTC.

V gene TRBV13 combines with J gene TRBJ2-1, with a possible D match to TRBD2 (6 bases). The V and J ends lost 4 bases and 4 bases respectively, with 14 bases between them. Per the germline V gene, CDR1 is PRHDT and CDR2 is FYEKMQ (reference sequence). The CDR3 has 15 amino acids. CDR3 protein: CASSWGTSRYNEQFF. In nucleotides, the CDR3 is TGTGCCAGCAGCTGGGGGACTTCCCGTTACAATGAGCAGTTCTTC.

V and J are TRBV5-6 and TRBJ1-5; unclear D gene. This CDR3 contains 16 residues. The V and J ends lost 3 bases and 11 bases respectively, with 24 bases between them. Germline V gives CDR1 SGHDT, CDR2 YYEEEE. The CDR3 DNA sequence: TGTGCCAGCAGCTCCTTATCCGCGACGGCGGTCATGGCCCAGCATTTT. Its translation: CASSSLSATAVMAQHF.

This clone was seen a handful of times. The rearrangement joins TRBV5-4 to TRBJ1-1, with 8 nucleotides matching TRBD1. Germline V gives CDR1 SGHNT, CDR2 YYREEE (reference sequence). Losses at the gene ends were 4 bases for V and 4 bases for J; bases not matched to a gene: 3. CDR3 size: 13 residues. The DNA for the CDR3 is TGTGCCAGCAGCCAGGACAGGGCCACTGAAGCTTTCTTT. The encoded protein is CASSQDRATEAFF.

This CDR3 reads CATRAGVNYEQYV. The CDR3 coding sequence is TGTGCCACCAGGGCGGGAGTGAACTACGAGCAGTACGTC. The chain carries TRBV15 and TRBJ2-7; TRBD2 aligns across 7 bases. V shed 6 bases and J 3 bases; nucleotides not matched to a gene: 5. The CDR3 sequence is 13 residues long. Germline V gives CDR1 LNHNV, CDR2 YYDKDF (reference sequence).

The J gene is TRBJ2-3, the V gene TRBV6-1, with a tentative D call TRBD1 (5 bases). V was cut by 6 bases and J by 0 bases, with 10 bases left in between. CDR3 length: 14 residues. CDR1 and CDR2 from the germline V gene are MNHNS and SASEGT. This chain's CDR3 is CASSLDISTDTQYF. In nucleotides, the CDR3 is TGTGCCAGCAGCCTGGACATTAGCACAGATACGCAGTATTTT.

This clone was counted only a few times. The V and J genes are TRBV7-2 and TRBJ2-7, with a weak D call TRBD2 (6 bases). CDR3 length: 12 amino acids. V was trimmed by 6 bases and J by 3 bases, leaving 9 bases between them. Germline CDR1 is SGHTA and CDR2 is FQGNSA. The CDR3 loop reads CASRGGIYEQYF. Here the CDR3 DNA reads TGTGCCAGCAGAGGCGGGATCTACGAGCAGTACTTC. Filled out from reference TRBV7-2 and TRBJ2-7, the complete variable domain reads GAGVSQSPSNKVTEKGKDVELRCDPISGHTALYWYRQSLGQGLEFLIYFQGNSAPDKSGLPSDRFSAERTGGSVSTLTIQRTQQEDSAVYLCASRGGIYEQYFGPGTRLTVT.

The chain links TRBV9 to TRBJ2-1; either TRBD1 or TRBD2 may fit D (5 bases each). CDR1 is SGDLS, CDR2 YYNGEE, per germline. Trimming shortened V by 3 bases and J by 3 bases, and 13 bases separated the two germline ends. CDR3 length: 15 residues. CDR3 coding DNA: TGTGCCAGCAGCGGGGGACCCTTAGACTACAATGAGCAGTTCTTC. Translating gives CASSGGPLDYNEQFF.

The chain carries TRBV4-1 and TRBJ2-5; 12 nucleotides agree with TRBD2. Trimming took 4 bases from V and 5 from J; bases not matched to a gene: 8. The germline V gene has CDR1 MGHRA and CDR2 YSYEKL. The CDR3 is 16 residues long. CDR3 protein: CASSLDLAGGTETQYF. CDR3 DNA sequence: TGCGCCAGCAGCCTGGACCTAGCGGGGGGGACCGAGACCCAGTACTTC.